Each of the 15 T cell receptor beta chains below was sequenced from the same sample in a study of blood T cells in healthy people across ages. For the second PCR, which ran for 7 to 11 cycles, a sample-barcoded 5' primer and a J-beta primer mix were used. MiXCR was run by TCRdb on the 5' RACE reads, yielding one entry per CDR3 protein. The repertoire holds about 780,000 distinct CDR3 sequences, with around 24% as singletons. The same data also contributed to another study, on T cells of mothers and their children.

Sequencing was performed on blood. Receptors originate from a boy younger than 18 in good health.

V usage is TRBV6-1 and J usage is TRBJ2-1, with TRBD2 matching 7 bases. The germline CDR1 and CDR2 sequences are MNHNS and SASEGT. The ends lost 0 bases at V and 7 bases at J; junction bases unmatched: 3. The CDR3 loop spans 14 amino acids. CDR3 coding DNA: TGTGCCAGCAGTGAAGCGTGGGGGGGAAATGAGCAGTTCTTC. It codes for CASSEAWGGNEQFF.

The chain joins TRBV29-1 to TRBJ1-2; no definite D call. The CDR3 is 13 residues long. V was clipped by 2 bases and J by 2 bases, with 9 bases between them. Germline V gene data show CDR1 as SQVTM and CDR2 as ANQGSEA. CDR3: CSVEYGSNYGYTF. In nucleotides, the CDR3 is TGCAGCGTTGAATACGGTTCAAACTATGGCTACACCTTC.

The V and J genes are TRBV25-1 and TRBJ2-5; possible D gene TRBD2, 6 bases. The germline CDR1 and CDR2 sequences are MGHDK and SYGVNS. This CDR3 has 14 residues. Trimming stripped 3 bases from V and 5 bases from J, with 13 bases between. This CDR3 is CASSEGGVYETQYF. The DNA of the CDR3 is TGTGCCAGCAGTGAGGGCGGGGTATACGAGACCCAGTACTTC.

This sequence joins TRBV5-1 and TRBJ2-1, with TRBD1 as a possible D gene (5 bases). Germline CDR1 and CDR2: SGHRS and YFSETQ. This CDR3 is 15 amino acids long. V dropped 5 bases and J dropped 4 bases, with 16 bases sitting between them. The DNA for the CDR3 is TGCGCCAGCAGTAACAGGCGTGGGCTTTACAATGAGCAGTTCTTC. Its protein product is CASSNRRGLYNEQFF.

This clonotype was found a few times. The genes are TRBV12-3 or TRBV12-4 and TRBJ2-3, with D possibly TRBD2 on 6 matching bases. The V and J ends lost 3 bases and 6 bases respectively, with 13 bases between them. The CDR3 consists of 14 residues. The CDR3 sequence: CASSFLQAGDTQYF. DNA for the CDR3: TGTGCCAGCAGTTTTTTACAGGCGGGGGATACGCAGTATTTT.

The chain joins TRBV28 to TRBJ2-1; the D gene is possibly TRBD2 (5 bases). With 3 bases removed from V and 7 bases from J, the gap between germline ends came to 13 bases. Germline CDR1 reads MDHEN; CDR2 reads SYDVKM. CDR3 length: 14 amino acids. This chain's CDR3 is CASSLRLGVNEQFF. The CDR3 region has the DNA TGTGCCAGCAGTTTGCGTCTCGGGGTGAATGAGCAGTTCTTC.

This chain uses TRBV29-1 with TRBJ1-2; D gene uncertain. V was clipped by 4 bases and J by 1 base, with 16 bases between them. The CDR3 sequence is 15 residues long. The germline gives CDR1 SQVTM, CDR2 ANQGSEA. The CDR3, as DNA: TGCAGCGTTGTGAGCGTCCTGAGGAGTAACTATGGCTACACCTTC. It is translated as CSVVSVLRSNYGYTF.

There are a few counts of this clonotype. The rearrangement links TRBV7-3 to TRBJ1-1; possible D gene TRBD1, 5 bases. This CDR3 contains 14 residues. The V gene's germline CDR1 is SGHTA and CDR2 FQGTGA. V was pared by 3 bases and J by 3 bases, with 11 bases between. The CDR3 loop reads CASSFQGPHTEAFF. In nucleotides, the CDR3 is TGTGCCAGCAGCTTCCAGGGCCCCCACACTGAAGCTTTCTTT.

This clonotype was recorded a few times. CDR3 residues: CASSLDATSSYNEQFF. The CDR3, as DNA: TGTGCCAGCAGCCTCGACGCGACAAGCTCCTACAATGAGCAGTTCTTC. The chain combines TRBV11-2 with TRBJ2-1; D unresolved. The V and J ends lost 5 bases and 0 bases respectively, with 14 bases between them. Looked up from germline, CDR1 is SGHAT and CDR2 is FQNNGV. This CDR3 has 16 residues.

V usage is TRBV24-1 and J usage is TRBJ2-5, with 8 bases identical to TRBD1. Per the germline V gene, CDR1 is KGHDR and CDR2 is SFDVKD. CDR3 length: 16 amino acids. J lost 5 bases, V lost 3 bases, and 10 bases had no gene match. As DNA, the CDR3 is TGTGCCACCAGTGATCCCCAAAGACAGGGGTTGGAGACCCAGTACTTC. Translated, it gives CATSDPQRQGLETQYF.

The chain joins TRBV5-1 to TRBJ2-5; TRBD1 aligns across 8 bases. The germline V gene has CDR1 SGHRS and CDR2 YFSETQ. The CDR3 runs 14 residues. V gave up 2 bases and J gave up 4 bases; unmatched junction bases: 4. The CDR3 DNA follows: TGCGCCAGCAGCTTCTCGGACAGGGTAGAGACCCAGTACTTC. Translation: CASSFSDRVETQYF.

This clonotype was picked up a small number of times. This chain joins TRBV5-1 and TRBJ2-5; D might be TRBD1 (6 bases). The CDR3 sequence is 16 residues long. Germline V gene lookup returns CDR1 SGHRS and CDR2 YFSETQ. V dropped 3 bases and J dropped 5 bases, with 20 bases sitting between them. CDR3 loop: CASSSDFTGLGETQYF. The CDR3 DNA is TGCGCCAGCAGCTCTGATTTCACAGGGTTGGGTGAGACCCAGTACTTC.

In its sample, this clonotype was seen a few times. DNA for the CDR3: TGTGCCAGCAGCGGGCCCGGGACAGTCAATCAGCCCCAGCATTTT. This encodes CASSGPGTVNQPQHF. J is TRBJ1-5 and V is TRBV6-1; 7 bases are shared with TRBD1. The germline gives CDR1 MNHNS, CDR2 SASEGT. This CDR3 has 15 residues. The J segment lost 3 bases and the V segment lost 6 bases, leaving 8 bases of the junction unmatched.

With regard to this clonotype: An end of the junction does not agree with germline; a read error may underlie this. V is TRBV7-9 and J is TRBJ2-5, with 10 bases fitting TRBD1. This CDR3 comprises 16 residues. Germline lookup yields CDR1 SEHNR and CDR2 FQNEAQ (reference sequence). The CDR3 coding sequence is TGTGCCAGCAGCTCCTTGGGACAGGGGAACCAAGAGACCCGGTACTTC. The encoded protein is CASSSLGQGNQETRYF. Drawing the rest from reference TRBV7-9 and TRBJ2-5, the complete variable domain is DTGVSQNPRHKITKRGQNVTFRCDPISEHNRLYWYRQTLGQGPEFLTYFQNEAQLEKSRLLSDRFSAERPKGSFSTLEIQRTEQGDSAMYLCASSSLGQGNQETRYFGPGTRLLVL.

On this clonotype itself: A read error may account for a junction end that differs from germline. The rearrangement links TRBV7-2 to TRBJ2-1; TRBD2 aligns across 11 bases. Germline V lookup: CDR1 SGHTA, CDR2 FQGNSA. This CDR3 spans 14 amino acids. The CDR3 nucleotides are TGTGCCAGCACCCCAGGGTCTAGCGGGGGGCCGTGGGACTTC. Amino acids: CASTPGSSGGPWDF.